The 18 T cell receptor beta chains below all came from one sample that was sequenced in a study of OX40 agonist ivuxolimab in advanced cancers. Libraries were prepared by immunoSEQ multiplex PCR; TCRdb keeps only in-frame clonotypes and omits some of them. The data hold tens of thousands of clones, with approximately 91% observed a single time. The sequencing here drew on CD4+ or CD8+ T cells sorted from blood, taken in a trial of the OX40 agonist ivuxolimab. The receptor source for this set is an adult with an advanced solid tumor such as melanoma, head and neck, liver or kidney cancer.

The V and J genes are TRBV28 and TRBJ1-4, with 7 bases matching TRBD1. The ends lost 1 base at V and 0 bases at J; junction bases unmatched: 2. Germline-derived CDR1 and CDR2 are MDHEN and SYDVKM. The CDR3 extends over 16 amino acids. The CDR3 DNA sequence: TGTGCCAGCAGTTTATTGGGGACAGCAACTAATGAAAAACTGTTTTTT. The encoded protein is CASSLLGTATNEKLFF. The whole variable domain, remainder taken from reference TRBV28 and TRBJ1-4, is DVKVTQSSRYLVKRTGEKVFLECVQDMDHENMFWYRQDPGLGLRLIYFSYDVKMKEKGDIPEGYSVSREKKERFSLILESASTNQTSMYLCASSLLGTATNEKLFFGSGTQLSVL.

The V and J genes are TRBV6-1 and TRBJ2-7, with a weak D call TRBD1 (5 bases). The CDR3 totals 12 residues. V lost 7 bases and J 2 bases, leaving 9 bases between the germline ends. Germline CDR1 reads MNHNS; CDR2 reads SASEGT. The CDR3 DNA reads TGTGCCAGCACGACAGTAACCTACGAGCAGTACTTC. It translates to CASTTVTYEQYF.

V gene TRBV7-9 combines with J gene TRBJ1-4, with TRBD1 as a possible D gene (5 bases). The CDR3 totals 13 residues. V lost 7 bases and J 6 bases, leaving 12 bases between the germline ends. In germline, CDR1 is SEHNR, CDR2 FQNEAQ (reference sequence). The CDR3 nucleotides are TGTGCCAGCACGGCCCCGGGGGATGAAAAACTGTTTTTT. Amino acids: CASTAPGDEKLFF.

The chain recombines TRBV16 with TRBJ2-7; possible D gene TRBD2, 6 bases. In germline, CDR1 is KGHSY, CDR2 FQNENV. The CDR3 length is 14 residues. Trimming took 3 bases from V and 2 from J, leaving 11 bases between them. The DNA for the CDR3 is TGTGCCAGCAGCCACGACGGGGGTCCCTACGAGCAGTACTTC. It specifies CASSHDGGPYEQYF. The variable domain in full, with the rest retrieved from reference TRBV16 and TRBJ2-7, is GEEVAQTPKHLVRGEGQKAKLYCAPIKGHSYVFWYQQVLKNEFKFLISFQNENVFDETGMPKERFSAKCLPNSPCSLEIQATKLEDSAVYFCASSHDGGPYEQYFGPGTRLTVT.

The chain joins TRBV4-3 to TRBJ1-6; unclear D gene. Germline V gives CDR1 LGHNA, CDR2 YSLEER. The V end was cut by 0 bases, the J end by 0 bases, with 9 bases between. CDR3 length equals 17 residues. Here the CDR3 reads CASSQEGGSSYNSPLHF. In nucleotides, the CDR3 is TGCGCCAGCAGCCAAGAGGGAGGGAGCTCCTATAATTCACCCCTCCACTTT.

The chain links TRBV6-5 to TRBJ2-2; D remains ambiguous. Germline lookup yields CDR1 MNHEY and CDR2 SVGAGI. Trimming removed 5 bases at V and 6 bases at J, with 13 bases between. This CDR3 has 14 residues. CDR3 sequence reads: CASSRNQFSGELFF. CDR3 DNA sequence: TGTGCCAGCAGTAGGAACCAGTTCTCCGGGGAGCTGTTTTTT.

This clone was recorded only once. The junction departs from the called germline gene at one end, perhaps through a read error. This chain uses TRBV5-6 with TRBJ2-1; 7 bases line up with TRBD2. CDR3 length: 15 residues. The germline gives CDR1 SGHDT, CDR2 YYEEEE. The DNA of the CDR3 is TGTGCCAGCAACTTGGGGGGGGGCTCCTACAATGAGCAGTTCTTC. Translation: CASNLGGGSYNEQFF.

The chain carries TRBV19 and TRBJ2-1; D remains ambiguous. The V end was cut by 2 bases, the J end by 2 bases, with 4 bases between. This CDR3 has 13 amino acids. The germline CDR1 and CDR2 sequences are LNHDA and SQIVND (reference sequence). The CDR3 nucleotides are TGTGCCAGTAGTATATCCCCCTACAATGAGCAGTTCTTC. Protein: CASSISPYNEQFF.

As for this clone: The germline gene is not matched at one end of the junction; a read error may be the cause. This chain links TRBV6-6 with TRBJ1-2; D is ambiguous. CDR1 MNHNY and CDR2 SVGAGI come from the germline V gene (reference sequence). This CDR3 has 15 residues. In nucleotides, the CDR3 is TGTGCCAGCACTTACGTTCACCCGGCTAACTATGGCTACACCTTC. Translation gives CASTYVHPANYGYTF.

The chain employs TRBV6-6 and TRBJ2-3; TRBD1 aligns across 7 bases. The CDR3 spans 15 residues. The V gene's germline CDR1 is MNHNY and CDR2 SVGAGI (reference sequence). Trimming removed 0 bases from V and 9 bases from J; junction bases left unmatched: 9. DNA for the CDR3: TGTGCCAGCAGTTACTCGGGGCTCCCACAGGGGACGCAGTATTTT. Translating gives CASSYSGLPQGTQYF.

This rearrangement joins TRBV4-2 to TRBJ1-6; 9 bases map to TRBD1. Germline V gene sequence: CDR1 LGHNA, CDR2 YNFKEQ. The CDR3 runs 15 residues. The ends lost 0 bases at V and 9 bases at J; junction bases unmatched: 3. This CDR3 is CASSQDGTGSSPLHF. The CDR3 DNA reads as TGTGCCAGCAGCCAAGACGGGACAGGGAGTTCACCCCTCCACTTT.

The V and J genes are TRBV4-3 and TRBJ2-3; 10 nucleotides agree with TRBD2. CDR3 length equals 18 residues. Germline assignment: CDR1 LGHNA and CDR2 YSLEER. J gave up 6 bases and V 1 base, and 13 bases lay outside the gene matches. The CDR3: CASSQVFSGGSPPDTQYF. The CDR3 DNA reads as TGCGCCAGCAGCCAAGTATTTAGCGGGGGGTCCCCGCCGGATACGCAGTATTTT.

This chain links TRBV9 with TRBJ2-7; TRBD2 might be the D (6 bases). This CDR3 region has 14 residues. V was trimmed by 0 bases and J by 2 bases, leaving 9 bases between them. From germline, CDR1 is SGDLS and CDR2 YYNGEE. The CDR3, as DNA: TGTGCCAGCAGCGTAGGCGGGGAGACCTACGAGCAGTACTTC. Its protein product is CASSVGGETYEQYF.

This clone was recorded a few times. A junction end diverges from the germline sequence, so it may reflect a read error. The rearrangement links TRBV13 to TRBJ1-1, with TRBD1 as a possible D gene (5 bases). Looked up from germline, CDR1 is PRHDT and CDR2 is FYEKMQ (reference sequence). CDR3 length: 16 residues. Here the CDR3 reads CVSTPLGTGKGTEAFF. The CDR3 DNA is TGTGTCAGCACTCCCTTGGGTACAGGAAAAGGCACTGAAGCTTTCTTT. Full variable domain (rest looked up from reference TRBV13 and TRBJ1-1): AAGVIQSPRHLIKEKRETATLKCYPIPRHDTVYWYQQGPGQDPQFLISFYEKMQSDKGSIPDRFSAQQFSDYHSELNMSSLELGDSALYFCVSTPLGTGKGTEAFFGQGTRLTVV.

The rearrangement links TRBV28 to TRBJ1-2; D remains ambiguous. CDR1 and CDR2 (germline): MDHEN, SYDVKM. The CDR3 runs 13 residues. V was shortened by 5 bases and J by 7 bases, with 14 bases between the two germline ends. The CDR3 region is CASSPGRGSGYTF. The CDR3 DNA is TGTGCCAGCAGTCCAGGCAGAGGGAGTGGCTACACCTTC.

The genes are TRBV7-7 and TRBJ2-1; 9 bases are shared with TRBD2. The length of the CDR3 is 16 residues. Germline V CDR1 and CDR2: SSHAT, FNYEAQ (reference sequence). With 5 bases clipped from V and 4 bases from J, the junction kept 9 bases outside the gene matches. The CDR3 sequence: CASSARAGGTYNEQFF. The CDR3 DNA is TGTGCCAGCAGCGCCAGAGCGGGGGGCACGTACAATGAGCAGTTCTTC.

This chain uses TRBV11-1 with TRBJ2-7; D possibly matches TRBD1 or TRBD2 (6 bases each). V lost 5 bases and J 2 bases, leaving 13 bases between the germline ends. CDR1 and CDR2 (germline): SGHAT, FQDESV (reference sequence). This CDR3 is built from 14 residues. The CDR3 DNA reads as TGTGCCAGCAGCCAGCTGGGGGGCCCCTACGAGCAGTACTTC. Residues: CASSQLGGPYEQYF.

The chain is built from TRBV11-2 and TRBJ2-7; no firm D call. Trimming took 4 bases from V and 3 from J, leaving 4 bases between them. This CDR3 has 11 amino acids. Germline-derived CDR1 and CDR2 are SGHAT and FQNNGV. Here the CDR3 DNA reads TGTGCCAGCAGCTCTTACTACGAGCAGTACGTC. It specifies CASSSYYEQYV.